Listed here are 9 T cell receptor beta chains from one sample, sequenced in a study of blood T cell repertoires in COVID-19. Generated by immunoSEQ multiplex PCR, the TCRdb table keeps only in-frame clones and is missing some. Seen here are under 200,000 clones, 87% observed once, and the top ten hold about 6.5%. Sequencing was performed on PBMCs or T cells enriched from blood (not recorded which). The receptors originated from a woman aged 50 to 60 who had recovered from COVID-19.

The chain links TRBV7-2 to TRBJ2-7; 9 nucleotides line up with TRBD2. The germline CDR1 and CDR2 sequences are SGHTA and FQGNSA. V shed 2 bases, J shed 7 bases, and the junction held 12 bases outside the gene matches. The length of the CDR3 is 16 residues. This CDR3 reads CASSLFGGRAGREQYF. DNA of the CDR3: TGTGCCAGCAGCTTATTCGGCGGGAGGGCCGGTCGGGAGCAGTACTTC.

This chain connects TRBV7-9 to TRBJ2-7, with D possibly TRBD1 on 5 matching bases. CDR1 and CDR2 (germline): SEHNR, FQNEAQ (reference sequence). V lost 2 bases, J lost 6 bases, and 14 bases lay in between. The length of the CDR3 is 14 residues. The CDR3 DNA reads TGTGCCAGCAGCTTAAGCCGGACACTTGGCGAGCAGTACTTC. Protein: CASSLSRTLGEQYF. Supplemented by reference TRBV7-9 and TRBJ2-7, the full variable domain reads DTGVSQNPRHKITKRGQNVTFRCDPISEHNRLYWYRQTLGQGPEFLTYFQNEAQLEKSRLLSDRFSAERPKGSFSTLEIQRTEQGDSAMYLCASSLSRTLGEQYFGPGTRLTVT.

The V call is TRBV9, the J call TRBJ2-2; D ambiguous. This CDR3 has 13 residues. Trimming shortened V by 0 bases and J by 6 bases, and 6 bases separated the two germline ends. Looked up from germline, CDR1 is SGDLS and CDR2 is YYNGEE. Here the CDR3 DNA reads TGTGCCAGCAGCGTAGTCCCTGCCGGGGAGCTGTTTTTT. Translating it yields CASSVVPAGELFF.

This clone was recorded only once. The genes are TRBV28 and TRBJ1-4; 9 positions agree with TRBD1. The V and J ends lost 4 bases and 8 bases, in that order; junction bases with no gene match: 5. The germline V gene has CDR1 MDHEN and CDR2 SYDVKM. There are 14 residues in the CDR3. The CDR3 here is CASSSGQGREKLFF. In nucleotides, the CDR3 is TGTGCCAGCAGTTCCGGACAGGGGCGAGAAAAACTGTTTTTT.

The chain combines TRBV5-1 with TRBJ1-1; TRBD1 matches at 9 bases. J lost 1 base, V lost 3 bases, and 1 base had no gene match. The CDR3 is 14 amino acids. In germline, CDR1 is SGHRS, CDR2 YFSETQ. This CDR3 is CASSSGQGNTEAFF. CDR3 nucleotide sequence: TGCGCCAGCAGCTCGGGACAGGGGAACACTGAAGCTTTCTTT.

The CDR3 DNA reads TGTGCCAGAGGGACTAGCGGGAGGGAGGGGACAGATACGCAGTATTTT. It translates to CARGTSGREGTDTQYF. The chain employs TRBV9 and TRBJ2-3, with 16 positions matching TRBD2. Germline CDR1 SGDLS, CDR2 YYNGEE. The V and J ends lost 8 bases and 3 bases, in that order; junction bases with no gene match: 6. This CDR3 region has 16 residues.

The chain links TRBV7-9 to TRBJ2-5; the D gene is possibly TRBD2 (6 bases). The V gene lost 2 bases and the J gene lost 5 bases, with 9 bases spanning the gap. The CDR3 has 13 residues. Germline-derived CDR1 and CDR2 are SEHNR and FQNEAQ (reference sequence). As DNA, the CDR3 is TGTGCCAGCAGCTTATGGGCGGGGGAGACCCAGTACTTC. It yields the protein CASSLWAGETQYF. The variable domain in full, completed from reference TRBV7-9 and TRBJ2-5, reads DTGVSQNPRHKITKRGQNVTFRCDPISEHNRLYWYRQTLGQGPEFLTYFQNEAQLEKSRLLSDRFSAERPKGSFSTLEIQRTEQGDSAMYLCASSLWAGETQYFGPGTRLLVL.

The chain joins TRBV18 to TRBJ1-5, with 10 positions matching TRBD1. The germline V gene has CDR1 KGHSH and CDR2 LQKENI. The CDR3 contains 14 residues. The trim removed 6 bases at V and 7 bases at J, leaving 6 bases unmatched. The CDR3 region has the DNA TGTGCCAGCTCCCTCGGGACAGGGGAACAGCCCCAGCATTTT. Translated, it gives CASSLGTGEQPQHF. Together with reference TRBV18 and TRBJ1-5, the CDR3 gives the full variable domain: NAGVMQNPRHLVRRRGQEARLRCSPMKGHSHVYWYRQLPEEGLKFMVYLQKENIIDESGMPKERFSAEFPKEGPSILRIQQVVRGDSAAYFCASSLGTGEQPQHFGDGTRLSIL.

This chain uses TRBV30 with TRBJ2-7, with 9 bases fitting TRBD1. V was pared by 3 bases and J by 3 bases, with 3 bases of the junction left unmatched. CDR3 length equals 13 residues. Per germline, CDR1 GTSNPN and CDR2 SVGIG (reference sequence). CDR3 sequence: CAWRQGAIYEQYF. CDR3 nucleotide sequence: TGTGCCTGGAGACAGGGGGCTATCTACGAGCAGTACTTC.